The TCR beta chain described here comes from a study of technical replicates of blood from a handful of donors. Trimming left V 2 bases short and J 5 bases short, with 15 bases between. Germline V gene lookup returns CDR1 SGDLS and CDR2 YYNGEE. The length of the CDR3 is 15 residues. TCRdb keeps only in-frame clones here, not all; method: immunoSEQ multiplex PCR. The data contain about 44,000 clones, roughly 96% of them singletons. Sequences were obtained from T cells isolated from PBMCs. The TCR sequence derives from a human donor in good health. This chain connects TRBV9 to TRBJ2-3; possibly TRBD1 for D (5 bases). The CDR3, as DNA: TGTGCCAGCAGCGTCGGTCCAGAAGGGGAAGATACGCAGTATTTT. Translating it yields CASSVGPEGEDTQYF.